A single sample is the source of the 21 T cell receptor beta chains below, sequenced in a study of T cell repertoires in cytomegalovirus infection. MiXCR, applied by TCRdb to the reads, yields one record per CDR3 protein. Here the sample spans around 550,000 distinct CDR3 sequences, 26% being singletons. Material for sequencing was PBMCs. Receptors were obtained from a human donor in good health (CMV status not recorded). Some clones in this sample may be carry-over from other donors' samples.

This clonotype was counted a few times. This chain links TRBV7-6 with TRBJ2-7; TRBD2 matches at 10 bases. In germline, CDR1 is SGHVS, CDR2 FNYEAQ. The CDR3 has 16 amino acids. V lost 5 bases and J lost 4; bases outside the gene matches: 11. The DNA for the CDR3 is TGTGCCAGCAGCCCGGGAGGGAGCGGGAGGGCTTACGAGCAGTACTTC. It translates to CASSPGGSGRAYEQYF.

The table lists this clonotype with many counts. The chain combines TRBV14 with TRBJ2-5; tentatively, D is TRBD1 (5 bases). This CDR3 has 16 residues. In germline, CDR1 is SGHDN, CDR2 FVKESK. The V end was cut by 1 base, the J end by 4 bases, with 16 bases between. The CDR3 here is CASSQGQRNMRETQYF. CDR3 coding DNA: TGTGCCAGCAGCCAAGGACAGAGGAATATGAGAGAGACCCAGTACTTC.

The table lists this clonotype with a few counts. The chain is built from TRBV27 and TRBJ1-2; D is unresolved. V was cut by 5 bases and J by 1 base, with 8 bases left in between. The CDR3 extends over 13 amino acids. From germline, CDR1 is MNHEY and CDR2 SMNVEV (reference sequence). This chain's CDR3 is CASSPTSNYGYTF. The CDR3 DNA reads TGTGCCAGCAGTCCAACAAGTAACTATGGCTACACCTTC.

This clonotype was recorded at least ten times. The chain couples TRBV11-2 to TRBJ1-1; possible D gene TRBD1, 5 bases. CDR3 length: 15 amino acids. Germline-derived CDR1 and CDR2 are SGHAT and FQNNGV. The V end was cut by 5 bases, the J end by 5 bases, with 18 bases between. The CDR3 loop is CASSIPLGGFTEAFF. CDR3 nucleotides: TGTGCCAGCAGCATACCCCTGGGGGGGTTTACTGAAGCTTTCTTT.

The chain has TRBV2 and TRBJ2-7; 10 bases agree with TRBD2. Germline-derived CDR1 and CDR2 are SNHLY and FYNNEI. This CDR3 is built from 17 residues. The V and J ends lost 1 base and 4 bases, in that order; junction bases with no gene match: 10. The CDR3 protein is CASSEGSGTSVPYEQYF. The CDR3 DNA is TGTGCCAGCAGTGAAGGTTCCGGGACTAGCGTCCCTTACGAGCAGTACTTC.

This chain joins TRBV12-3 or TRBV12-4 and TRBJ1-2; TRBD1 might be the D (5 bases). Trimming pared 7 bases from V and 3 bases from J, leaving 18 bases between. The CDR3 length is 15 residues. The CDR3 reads CASTTTRVRYYGYTF. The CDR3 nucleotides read TGTGCCAGCACCACCACCAGGGTGAGGTACTATGGCTACACCTTC.

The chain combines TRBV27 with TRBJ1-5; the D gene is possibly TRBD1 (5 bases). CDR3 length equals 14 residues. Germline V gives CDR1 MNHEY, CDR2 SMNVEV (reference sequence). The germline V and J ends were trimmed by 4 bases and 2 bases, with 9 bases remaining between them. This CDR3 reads CASSSVGGNQPQHF. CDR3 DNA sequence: TGTGCCAGCAGTTCCGTAGGGGGCAATCAGCCCCAGCATTTT.

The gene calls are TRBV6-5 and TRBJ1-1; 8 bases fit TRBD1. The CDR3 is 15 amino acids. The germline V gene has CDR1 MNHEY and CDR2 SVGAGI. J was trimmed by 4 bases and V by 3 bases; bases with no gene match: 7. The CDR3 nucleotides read TGTGCCAGCAGTTATGATCAGGGGGCCAGCACTGAAGCTTTCTTT. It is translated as CASSYDQGASTEAFF.

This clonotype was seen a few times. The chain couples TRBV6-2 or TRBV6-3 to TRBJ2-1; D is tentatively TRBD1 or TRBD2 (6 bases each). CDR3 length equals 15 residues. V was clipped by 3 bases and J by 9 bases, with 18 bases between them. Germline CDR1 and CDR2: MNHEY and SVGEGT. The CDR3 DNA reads TGTGCCAGCAGTTATAAACCGGGGGCAGGAGGTGAGCAGTTCTTC. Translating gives CASSYKPGAGGEQFF.

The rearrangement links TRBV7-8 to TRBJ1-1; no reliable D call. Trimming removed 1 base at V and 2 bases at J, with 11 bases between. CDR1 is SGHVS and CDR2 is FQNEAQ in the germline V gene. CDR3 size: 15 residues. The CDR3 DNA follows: TGTGCCAGCAGCTTAGATGAAGTGCTAAACACTGAAGCTTTCTTT. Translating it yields CASSLDEVLNTEAFF.

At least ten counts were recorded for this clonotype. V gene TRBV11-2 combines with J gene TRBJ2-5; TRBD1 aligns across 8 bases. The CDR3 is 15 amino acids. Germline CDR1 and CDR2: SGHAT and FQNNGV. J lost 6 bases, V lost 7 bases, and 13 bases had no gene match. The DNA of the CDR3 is TGTGCCAGCATAAACCAGGGGGCGCAATATAAGACCCAGTACTTC. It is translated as CASINQGAQYKTQYF.

CDR3 DNA: TGTGCCATCAGCCCGACTAGCGGCACAGATACGCAGTATTTT. It encodes CAISPTSGTDTQYF. The V gene is TRBV10-3, the J gene TRBJ2-3; 8 bases match TRBD2. The trim removed 6 bases at V and 1 base at J, leaving 3 bases unmatched. Looked up from germline, CDR1 is ENHRY and CDR2 is SYGVKD. The CDR3 runs to 14 residues.

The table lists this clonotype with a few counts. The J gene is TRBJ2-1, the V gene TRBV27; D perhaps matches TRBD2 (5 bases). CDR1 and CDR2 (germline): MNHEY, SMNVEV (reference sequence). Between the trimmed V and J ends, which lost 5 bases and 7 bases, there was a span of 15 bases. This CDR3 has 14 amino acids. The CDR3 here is CASSPSHRGNEQFF. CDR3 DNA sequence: TGTGCCAGCAGTCCCTCGCATCGGGGAAATGAGCAGTTCTTC.

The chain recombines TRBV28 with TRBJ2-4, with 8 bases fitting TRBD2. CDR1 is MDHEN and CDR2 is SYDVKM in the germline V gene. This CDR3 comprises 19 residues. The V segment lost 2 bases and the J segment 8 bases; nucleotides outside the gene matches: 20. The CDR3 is CASSLPMKGTSGRLDIQYF. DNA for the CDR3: TGTGCCAGCAGTTTACCGATGAAAGGGACTAGTGGGAGATTGGACATTCAGTACTTC.

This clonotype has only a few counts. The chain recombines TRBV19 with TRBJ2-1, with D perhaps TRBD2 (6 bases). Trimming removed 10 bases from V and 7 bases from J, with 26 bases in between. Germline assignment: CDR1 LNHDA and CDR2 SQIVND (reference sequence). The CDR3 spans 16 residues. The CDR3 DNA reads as TGTGCCACCACCCCCCTGGAGGGCCGGGGATTGAATGAGCAGTTCTTC. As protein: CATTPLEGRGLNEQFF.

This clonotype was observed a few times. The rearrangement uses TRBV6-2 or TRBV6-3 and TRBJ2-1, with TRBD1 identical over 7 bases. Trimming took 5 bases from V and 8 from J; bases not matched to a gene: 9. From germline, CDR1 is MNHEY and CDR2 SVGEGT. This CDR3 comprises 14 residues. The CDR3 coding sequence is TGTGCCAGCAGTCCCTGGACAGGCAGGGATGAGCAGTTCTTC. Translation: CASSPWTGRDEQFF.

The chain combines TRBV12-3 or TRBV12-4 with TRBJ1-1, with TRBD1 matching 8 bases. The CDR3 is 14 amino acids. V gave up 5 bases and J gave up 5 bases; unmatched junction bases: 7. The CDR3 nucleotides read TGTGCCAGCAGTATGACAGGGGTGGGAACTGAAGCTTTCTTT. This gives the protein CASSMTGVGTEAFF.

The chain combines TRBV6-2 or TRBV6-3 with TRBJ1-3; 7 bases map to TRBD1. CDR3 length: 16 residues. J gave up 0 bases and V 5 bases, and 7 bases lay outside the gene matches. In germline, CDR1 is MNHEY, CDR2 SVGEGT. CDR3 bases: TGTGCCAGCAGTCGAACAGGGGACACCTCTGGAAACACCATATATTTT. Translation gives CASSRTGDTSGNTIYF.

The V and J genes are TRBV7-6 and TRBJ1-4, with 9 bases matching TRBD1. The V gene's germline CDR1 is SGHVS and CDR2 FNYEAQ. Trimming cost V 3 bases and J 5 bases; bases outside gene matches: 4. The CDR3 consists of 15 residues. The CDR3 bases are TGTGCCAGCAGCTTTTTCGGGACAGGGAATGAAAAACTGTTTTTT. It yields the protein CASSFFGTGNEKLFF.

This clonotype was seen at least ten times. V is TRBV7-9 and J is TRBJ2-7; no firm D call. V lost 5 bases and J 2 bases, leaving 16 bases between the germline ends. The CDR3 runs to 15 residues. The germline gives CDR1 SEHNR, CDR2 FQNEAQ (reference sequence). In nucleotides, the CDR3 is TGTGCCAGCAGCCTAGAGCCCTTGAGCGCCTACGAGCAGTACTTC. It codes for CASSLEPLSAYEQYF.

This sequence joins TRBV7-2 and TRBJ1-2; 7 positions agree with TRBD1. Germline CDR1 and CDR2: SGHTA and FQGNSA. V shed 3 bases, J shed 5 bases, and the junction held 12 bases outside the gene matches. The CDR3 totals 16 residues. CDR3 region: CASSFDWGGGGYGYTF. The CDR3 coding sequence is TGTGCCAGCAGCTTCGATTGGGGAGGGGGCGGGTATGGCTACACCTTC. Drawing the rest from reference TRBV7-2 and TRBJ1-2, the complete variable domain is GAGVSQSPSNKVTEKGKDVELRCDPISGHTALYWYRQSLGQGLEFLIYFQGNSAPDKSGLPSDRFSAERTGGSVSTLTIQRTQQEDSAVYLCASSFDWGGGGYGYTFGSGTRLTVV.